The clone carrying this T cell receptor (beta chain) has a single count. The record originates from a study of blood T cell repertoires in COVID-19. Study-wide background: From T cells, B-cell-depleted T cells, or PBMCs came the material, which was cDNA or gDNA.

Per germline, CDR1 MDHEN and CDR2 SYDVKM. Trimming cost V 5 bases and J 3 bases; bases outside gene matches: 15. CDR3 length: 17 amino acids. Using immunoSEQ multiplex PCR, the repertoire was profiled, and TCRdb retains in-frame clones only, with some absent. Of roughly 330,000 clones detected, about nine tenths appear once; the ten largest clones hold roughly 8.9%. Sequenced material: peripheral blood. The TCR originated in a man aged 30 to 45 with COVID-19, enrolled during active disease. The chain links TRBV28 to TRBJ2-7, with TRBD1 identical over 8 bases. The DNA for the CDR3 is TGTGCCAGCAGTCTACCCCTAGGGCAGGGGGCGATCTACGAGCAGTACTTC. This translates into CASSLPLGQGAIYEQYF.